These 29 T cell receptor beta chains originate from one sample sequenced in a study of shared clonotypes between healthy human individuals. Assay used: immunoSEQ multiplex PCR; TCRdb lists only in-frame clones, some missing. The profile shows about 770,000 clones, approximately 77% of them singletons. The sequencing input was memory CD4+ T cells sorted from blood. As to subset: CD45RA-negative fraction. Receptor source: a woman aged 25 to 39 in good health.

The gene calls are TRBV2 and TRBJ2-7; the match to TRBD1 covers 9 bases. The J segment lost 0 bases and the V segment lost 6 bases, leaving 3 bases of the junction unmatched. The CDR3 is made up of 14 amino acids. Germline V gene lookup returns CDR1 SNHLY and CDR2 FYNNEI. CDR3 DNA sequence: TGTGCCAGCAGGGGACAGGGCTACTCCTACGAGCAGTACTTC. This sequence encodes CASRGQGYSYEQYF.

V usage is TRBV28 and J usage is TRBJ2-3; 8 bases fit TRBD1. Germline V gene lookup returns CDR1 MDHEN and CDR2 SYDVKM. V shed 6 bases, J shed 3 bases, and the junction held 8 bases outside the gene matches. This CDR3 spans 15 amino acids. The CDR3 coding sequence is TGTGCCAGCAGAGATCGCAGGACAGGGACAGATACGCAGTATTTT. It codes for CASRDRRTGTDTQYF.

This chain links TRBV25-1 with TRBJ2-7; 11 bases agree with TRBD2. Trimming took 2 bases from V and 1 from J; bases not matched to a gene: 7. CDR3 length: 17 residues. The germline gives CDR1 MGHDK, CDR2 SYGVNS. The CDR3 coding sequence is TGTGCCAGCAGTGAAAAGCCGGGACTAGCGGTTTCCTACGAGCAGTACTTC. Its protein product is CASSEKPGLAVSYEQYF.

V and J are TRBV5-1 and TRBJ1-4, with TRBD1 matching over 8 bases. Trimming cost V 4 bases and J 6 bases; bases outside gene matches: 8. The CDR3 spans 15 residues. Germline-derived CDR1 and CDR2 are SGHRS and YFSETQ. CDR3 DNA sequence: TGCGCCAGCAGCCAAGGGACAGGCGACGATGAAAAACTGTTTTTT. This translates into CASSQGTGDDEKLFF.

Only a few counts were recorded for this clone. The rearrangement uses TRBV29-1 and TRBJ2-1; perhaps TRBD1 as D (6 bases). From germline, CDR1 is SQVTM and CDR2 ANQGSEA. The V and J ends lost 7 bases and 0 bases respectively, with 10 bases between them. The CDR3 extends over 13 amino acids. In nucleotides, the CDR3 is TGCAGCGCCTGGGACAACTCCTACAATGAGCAGTTCTTC. Its protein product is CSAWDNSYNEQFF.

J is TRBJ1-6 and V is TRBV28; D call uncertain. Germline V CDR1 and CDR2: MDHEN, SYDVKM. This CDR3 spans 11 amino acids. V lost 6 bases, J lost 9 bases, and 6 bases lay in between. CDR3 DNA sequence: TGTGCCAGCAGGAGTGGTTCACCCCTCCACTTT. As protein: CASRSGSPLHF. The whole variable domain, remainder taken from reference TRBV28 and TRBJ1-6, is DVKVTQSSRYLVKRTGEKVFLECVQDMDHENMFWYRQDPGLGLRLIYFSYDVKMKEKGDIPEGYSVSREKKERFSLILESASTNQTSMYLCASRSGSPLHFGNGTRLTVT.

The gene calls are TRBV7-9 and TRBJ2-5; TRBD1 aligns across 12 bases. V was clipped by 4 bases and J by 5 bases; unmatched bases: 2. Germline CDR1 reads SEHNR; CDR2 reads FQNEAQ (reference sequence). The length of the CDR3 is 14 residues. The CDR3 region is CASSWDRGRETQYF. The CDR3 region has the DNA TGTGCCAGCAGCTGGGACAGGGGGCGGGAGACCCAGTACTTC.

V and J are TRBV29-1 and TRBJ2-3, with 9 positions matching TRBD2. V was pared by 4 bases and J by 6 bases, with 5 bases of the junction left unmatched. In germline, CDR1 is SQVTM, CDR2 ANQGSEA. The CDR3 has 13 residues. This chain's CDR3 is CSVGAGGPDTQYF. As DNA, the CDR3 is TGCAGCGTTGGGGCGGGAGGGCCGGATACGCAGTATTTT.

Comments on this clone: It may be a read error: a sequence one base away is much more abundant. This chain joins TRBV6-5 and TRBJ2-7; a weak D match, TRBD2 (5 bases). The CDR3 has 14 residues. CDR1 and CDR2 (germline): MNHEY, SVGAGI. The ends were cut back, 2 bases at V and 0 bases at J, with 8 bases in the middle. The CDR3 DNA reads TGTGCCAGCAGTTACCAGCGGAACTCCTACGAGCAGTACTTC. Encoded protein: CASSYQRNSYEQYF.

V and J are TRBV7-9 and TRBJ1-1, with D perhaps TRBD1 (5 bases). V was clipped by 2 bases and J by 3 bases, with 13 bases between them. This CDR3 is 15 amino acids long. Germline CDR1 SEHNR, CDR2 FQNEAQ (reference sequence). The CDR3 sequence is CASSLFGDLDTEAFF. In DNA, the CDR3 is TGTGCCAGCAGCTTATTCGGGGACTTGGACACTGAAGCTTTCTTT.

Concerning this clone: At the DNA level, this CDR3 is encoded by other sequences in the same sample as well. The chain uses TRBV30 and TRBJ2-5; no clear D. The germline CDR1 and CDR2 sequences are GTSNPN and SVGIG (reference sequence). V was pared by 3 bases and J by 1 base, with 3 bases between. The CDR3 sequence is 11 residues long. The CDR3 spells CAWSPQETQYF. The CDR3 DNA follows: TGTGCCTGGAGCCCCCAAGAGACCCAGTACTTC.

This chain links TRBV19 with TRBJ1-5; no definite D call. The CDR3 totals 15 residues. In germline, CDR1 is LNHDA, CDR2 SQIVND (reference sequence). V was shortened by 8 bases and J by 0 bases, with 14 bases between the two germline ends. CDR3 region: CASDQEGYSNQPQHF. In DNA, the CDR3 is TGTGCCAGTGACCAAGAGGGTTATAGCAATCAGCCCCAGCATTTT.

The CDR3 protein is CASSGTSSTDTQYF. The DNA for the CDR3 is TGTGCCAGCAGCGGAACTAGCAGCACAGATACGCAGTATTTT. This rearrangement joins TRBV9 to TRBJ2-3; a weak D match, TRBD2 (6 bases). Germline lookup yields CDR1 SGDLS and CDR2 YYNGEE. This CDR3 is built from 14 residues. V lost 3 bases and J lost 0, with 8 bases in between.

The table lists this clone with many counts. The rearrangement joins TRBV6-1 to TRBJ2-3; 8 nucleotides match TRBD2. This CDR3 region has 17 residues. J gave up 5 bases and V 1 base, and 11 bases lay outside the gene matches. The germline V gene has CDR1 MNHNS and CDR2 SASEGT. In nucleotides, the CDR3 is TGTGCCAGCAGTGAAGAGGGAAGAGCGGGAGTGGTAGATACGCAGTATTTT. Translation: CASSEEGRAGVVDTQYF.

The chain employs TRBV4-1 and TRBJ2-2; unclear D gene. The CDR3 extends over 18 amino acids. The V end lost 2 bases, the J end lost 2 bases, and 18 bases lay between the germline ends. CDR1 and CDR2 (germline): MGHRA, YSYEKL. The CDR3 loop reads CASSQTQPGSVNTGELFF. The CDR3 DNA follows: TGCGCCAGCAGCCAAACTCAACCGGGCTCCGTAAACACCGGGGAGCTGTTTTTT.

The chain recombines TRBV6-6 with TRBJ2-7; TRBD2 matches at 7 bases. The V and J ends lost 1 base and 3 bases, in that order; junction bases with no gene match: 6. Per germline, CDR1 MNHNY and CDR2 SVGAGI (reference sequence). CDR3 length: 15 residues. The CDR3 region is CASSYWGGSDYEQYF. DNA for the CDR3: TGTGCCAGCAGTTACTGGGGGGGATCAGACTACGAGCAGTACTTC.

The J gene is TRBJ1-5, the V gene TRBV7-3; D gene ambiguous. Trimming took off 2 bases at V and 5 bases at J, with 7 bases between the two ends. Germline loops: CDR1 SGHTA, CDR2 FQGTGA. This CDR3 region has 13 residues. The chain's CDR3 is CASSLGEDQPQHF. The DNA for the CDR3 is TGTGCCAGCAGCTTAGGGGAGGATCAGCCCCAGCATTTT.

V and J are TRBV5-1 and TRBJ1-2; 7 bases align to TRBD1. Trimming removed 0 bases from V and 8 bases from J; junction bases left unmatched: 4. CDR1 and CDR2 (germline): SGHRS, YFSETQ. The CDR3 spans 13 residues. The CDR3 loop reads CASSLEGAPGYTF. The CDR3 DNA follows: TGCGCCAGCAGCTTGGAGGGGGCGCCCGGCTACACCTTC.

The chain couples TRBV19 to TRBJ1-5; D is unclear. CDR3 length: 14 amino acids. V was cut by 7 bases and J by 7 bases, with 17 bases left in between. The germline V gene encodes CDR1 LNHDA and CDR2 SQIVND (reference sequence). The CDR3 sequence: CASTGPWGGQPQHF. CDR3 coding DNA: TGTGCCAGTACTGGGCCGTGGGGAGGCCAGCCCCAGCATTTT.

Of note for this clone: The sample carries other DNA sequences with the same CDR3. The V and J genes are TRBV15 and TRBJ1-5; tentative D call: TRBD1 (5 bases). Germline values: CDR1 LNHNV, CDR2 YYDKDF (reference sequence). CDR3 length: 15 residues. Between the trimmed V and J ends, which lost 2 bases and 0 bases, there was a span of 8 bases. CDR3 nucleotides: TGTGCCACCAGCAGACAGGGTTATAGCAATCAGCCCCAGCATTTT. Protein product: CATSRQGYSNQPQHF.

The chain couples TRBV5-1 to TRBJ2-1; 9 nucleotides align to TRBD1. Germline CDR1 and CDR2: SGHRS and YFSETQ. This CDR3 is 15 amino acids long. After removal of 0 bases from V and 9 bases from J, the junction contained 7 bases not matched to a gene. The chain's CDR3 is CASSLVGQGYGEQFF. The CDR3 bases are TGCGCCAGCAGCTTGGTTGGACAGGGGTACGGTGAGCAGTTCTTC.

The V and J genes are TRBV6-4 and TRBJ1-1; TRBD1 is a possible D gene (6 bases). Germline V lookup: CDR1 MRHNA, CDR2 SNTAGT. This CDR3 is built from 12 residues. V lost 6 bases to trimming and J lost 7 bases, with 12 bases between them. Written as DNA, the CDR3 is TGTGCCAGCAGGGCGGACAGTGGTGAAGCTTTCTTT. Translating it yields CASRADSGEAFF.

The chain links TRBV2 to TRBJ2-3; 14 nucleotides match TRBD2. The CDR3 length is 15 residues. V dropped 5 bases and J dropped 5; count of bases not matched to a gene: 3. The germline gives CDR1 SNHLY, CDR2 FYNNEI. The DNA of the CDR3 is TGTGCCAGCAGTCGACTAGCGGGAGGGGTAGATACGCAGTATTTT. Its translation: CASSRLAGGVDTQYF.

The genes are TRBV2 and TRBJ2-3, with 7 nucleotides matching TRBD2. Germline V CDR1 and CDR2: SNHLY, FYNNEI. The CDR3 has 12 residues. The V segment lost 6 bases and the J segment 5 bases; nucleotides outside the gene matches: 2. The chain's CDR3 is CASSPSGDTQYF. CDR3 bases: TGTGCCAGCAGCCCTAGCGGAGATACGCAGTATTTT.

The rearrangement uses TRBV5-1 and TRBJ2-5, with D possibly TRBD2 on 6 matching bases. V was shortened by 2 bases and J by 3 bases, with 8 bases between the two germline ends. The CDR3 runs to 13 residues. Germline lookup yields CDR1 SGHRS and CDR2 YFSETQ. This chain's CDR3 is CASSFGGKETQYF. CDR3 coding DNA: TGCGCCAGCAGCTTTGGCGGGAAAGAGACCCAGTACTTC.

The chain couples TRBV5-5 to TRBJ1-5; D may be TRBD1 (6 bases). Looked up from germline, CDR1 is SGHKS and CDR2 is YYEKEE (reference sequence). Trimming shortened V by 3 bases and J by 7 bases, and 14 bases separated the two germline ends. This CDR3 contains 14 residues. The CDR3 nucleotides are TGTGCCAGCAGCTCGCAGGTAGGGGGGCAGCCCCAGCATTTT. It is translated as CASSSQVGGQPQHF.

The chain links TRBV18 to TRBJ1-3; no clear D. The ends were cut back, 3 bases at V and 4 bases at J, with 16 bases in the middle. The CDR3 runs 16 residues. Germline CDR1 reads KGHSH; CDR2 reads LQKENI. CDR3 nucleotides: TGTGCCAGCTCACCCCTGGGTTTCTACCAGGGAAACACCATATATTTT. The encoded protein is CASSPLGFYQGNTIYF.

The chain carries TRBV7-9 and TRBJ1-1; no clear D. Germline-derived CDR1 and CDR2 are SEHNR and FQNEAQ (reference sequence). This CDR3 comprises 12 residues. The V end was cut by 3 bases, the J end by 6 bases, with 8 bases between. DNA of the CDR3: TGTGCCAGCAGCTTGAGTATCGCTGAAGCTTTCTTT. Its protein is CASSLSIAEAFF.

This clone was counted a single time. The chain combines TRBV28 with TRBJ2-1; 8 bases fit TRBD1. Germline-derived CDR1 and CDR2 are MDHEN and SYDVKM. This CDR3 contains 14 residues. V shed 7 bases, J shed 6 bases, and the junction held 8 bases outside the gene matches. The CDR3, as DNA: TGTGCCAGCAAACAGGGGGGTCTCGGCAATGAGCAGTTCTTC. Translating gives CASKQGGLGNEQFF.